The 4 T cell receptor beta chains in this list originate from one sample, sequenced in a study of blood T cell repertoires in COVID-19. Produced via immunoSEQ multiplex PCR; TCRdb's table is partial and in-frame only. Of around 150,000 clones in the sample, about four fifths were seen once. Specimen: PBMCs or T cells enriched from blood (not recorded which). These receptors originate from a woman in her sixties or seventies who had recovered from COVID-19.

The chain joins TRBV7-2 to TRBJ1-5; D gene ambiguous. There are 13 residues in the CDR3. Trimming removed 5 bases at V and 7 bases at J, with 12 bases between. Germline CDR1 is SGHTA and CDR2 is FQGNSA. Here the CDR3 reads CASSPAEYQPQHF. The CDR3 DNA reads TGTGCCAGCAGCCCGGCGGAGTACCAGCCCCAGCATTTT. The full variable domain, with the rest looked up from reference TRBV7-2 and TRBJ1-5, is GAGVSQSPSNKVTEKGKDVELRCDPISGHTALYWYRQSLGQGLEFLIYFQGNSAPDKSGLPSDRFSAERTGGSVSTLTIQRTQQEDSAVYLCASSPAEYQPQHFGDGTRLSIL.

The gene calls are TRBV5-1 and TRBJ2-3; 10 nucleotides align to TRBD1. Germline V gives CDR1 SGHRS, CDR2 YFSETQ. The CDR3 extends over 15 amino acids. The junction had 5 bases not matched to a gene; V was cut back by 4 bases and J by 3 bases. The DNA for the CDR3 is TGCGCCAGCAGCCCCGGGACAGGGGAGACAGATACGCAGTATTTT. Translated: CASSPGTGETDTQYF.

The chain couples TRBV6-6 to TRBJ2-3; 11 bases map to TRBD2. The CDR3 sequence is 15 residues long. Germline V lookup: CDR1 MNHNY, CDR2 SVGAGI (reference sequence). V gave up 5 bases and J gave up 7 bases; unmatched junction bases: 8. CDR3 amino acids: CASSRLAGGVNTQYF. The DNA for the CDR3 is TGTGCCAGCAGTAGGCTAGCGGGGGGAGTAAATACGCAGTATTTT.

This sequence joins TRBV2 and TRBJ2-3; 9 nucleotides agree with TRBD2. Trimming at V came to 5 bases and at J to 9 bases, leaving 12 bases not matched to a gene. CDR1 and CDR2 (germline): SNHLY, FYNNEI. The CDR3 loop spans 15 amino acids. The CDR3 here is CASSFYSGGEETQYF. The CDR3 DNA reads as TGTGCCAGCAGTTTCTATAGCGGGGGCGAGGAGACGCAGTATTTT. The full variable domain, with the rest looked up from reference TRBV2 and TRBJ2-3, is EPEVTQTPSHQVTQMGQEVILRCVPISNHLYFYWYRQILGQKVEFLVSFYNNEISEKSEIFDDQFSVERPDGSNFTLKIRSTKLEDSAMYFCASSFYSGGEETQYFGPGTRLTVL.